This TCR beta chain was documented in a study of T-cell memory formation after mild COVID-19 (TCRdb year 2021). About the full investigation: Most TCR sequence clusters were specific to one of the two donors. Longitudinal TCRalpha and TCRbeta repertoire sequencing tracked T-cell clones expanding and contracting after mild COVID-19 in two donors. The cohort was made up of two young adult volunteers, one female and one male, who were previously healthy. What the study reported, not specific to this receptor: Clones contracting from day 15 to 85 had balanced CD4/CD8 phenotypes, while a second wave expanding from day 15 to 37 was biased towards CD4+. The detection of some responding clones in pre-infection memory suggests that pre-existing cross-reactive memory T cells joined the SARS-CoV-2 response. SARS-CoV-2 specificity was not confirmed for the second-wave clones peaking on day 37. The study covered only a couple of mild cases, and larger cohorts including severe cases with pre-infection samples were considered necessary. Contracting CD4+ clones turned up mainly in the CM and EM memory subsets, whereas EMRA was where CD8+ clones were enriched.

PBMCs were isolated by Ficoll-Paque density gradient centrifugation. This clonotype was detected a few times. Its antigen has not been determined. Per-nucleotide qualities are absent, and no much larger clonotype sits a single base away. Sequencing used an Illumina NovaSeq 6000. Using 5'RACE with constant-segment primers, TCRalpha and TCRbeta cDNA libraries were constructed, with sample barcodes and unique molecular identifiers added in the process. Trizol reagent was used to extract RNA from every sample. The libraries were amplified in two PCR steps, and the second step added a second sample barcode and Illumina TruSeq adapters. Sequencing of the libraries was done on an Illumina NovaSeq, producing 2 x 150 bp paired-end reads. As for how the authors treated the data: The reads were demultiplexed and collapsed into UMI-guided consensus sequences using migec v1.2.7. Using mixcr v2.1.11, the UMI consensuses were aligned to TRA and TRB V and J templates and assembled into clonotypes. A clonotype was counted as expanded or contracted only when both edgeR and NoisET called the clonotype significant, with the noise models trained on biological replicates. edgeR calls used a false discovery rate-adjusted p below 0.01 and a log2 fold-change threshold of 1. As an exploratory analysis of dynamics, PCA with hierarchical clustering was applied to max-normalized trajectories of the 1000 most abundant clonotypes. Each responding clone was given a CD4 or CD8 phenotype based on the CD4+ and CD8+ repertoires, which had been sequenced separately. TCRdb reran the public reads through fastp at Q25 and MiXCR, keeping productive beta chains. Each CDR3 protein appears once, grouped with its most common genes and DNA. The V and J calls were determined by TCRdb, not by the authors. Present in this sample are roughly 340,000 distinct CDR3 sequences, 20% of which were seen just once. The ten most abundant clones make up 21% of the sample.

The TCR sequence derives from a man aged 18 to 29 who had mild COVID-19 (a few samples of this study predate the infection). The sample titles of this study are shuffled in the database, so cell type and time point are left out; the donor was told from shared clones. Material for sequencing was PBMCs or a T cell subset sorted from them (not recorded which).

The CDR3 has the sequence CASSLTSSLGTYEQYF. At the DNA level, the sequence is TGCGCCAGCAGCTTGACCTCTTCCCTCGGAACCTACGAGCAGTACTTC. The chain is assembled from TRBV5-1 and TRBJ2-7, with the D gene call left open. Per the germline V gene, SGHRS is the CDR1 and YFSETQ is the CDR2. The CDR3 sequence holds 16 residues, the cysteine and phenylalanine included. The DNA shown is the 48-base CDR3, in frame from base 1. V is cut by 1 base and J by 2 bases, and the space between the germline ends is 16 bases. Supplemented by the reference TRBV5-1 and TRBJ2-7 proteins around the CDR3, the complete variable domain is KAGVTQTPRYLIKTRGQQVTLSCSPISGHRSVSWYQQTPGQGLQFLFEYFSETQRNKGNFPGRFSGRQFSNSRSEMNVSTLELGDSALYLCASSLTSSLGTYEQYFGPGTRLTVT.